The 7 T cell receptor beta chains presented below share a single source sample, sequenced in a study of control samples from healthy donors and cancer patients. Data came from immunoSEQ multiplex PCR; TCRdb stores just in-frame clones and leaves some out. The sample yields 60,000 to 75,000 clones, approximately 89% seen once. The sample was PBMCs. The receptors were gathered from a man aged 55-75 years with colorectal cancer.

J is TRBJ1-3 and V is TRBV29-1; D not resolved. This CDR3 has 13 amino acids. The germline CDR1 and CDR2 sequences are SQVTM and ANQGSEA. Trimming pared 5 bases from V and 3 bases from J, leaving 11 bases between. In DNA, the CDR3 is TGCAGCGTTCTCCAGGCAGTTGGAAACACCATATATTTT. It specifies CSVLQAVGNTIYF.

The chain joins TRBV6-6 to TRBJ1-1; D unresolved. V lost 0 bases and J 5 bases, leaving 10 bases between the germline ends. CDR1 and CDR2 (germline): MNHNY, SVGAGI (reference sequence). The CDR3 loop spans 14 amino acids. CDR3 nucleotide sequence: TGTGCCAGCAGTTACTCGGACCGAGGGACTGAAGCTTTCTTT. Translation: CASSYSDRGTEAFF.

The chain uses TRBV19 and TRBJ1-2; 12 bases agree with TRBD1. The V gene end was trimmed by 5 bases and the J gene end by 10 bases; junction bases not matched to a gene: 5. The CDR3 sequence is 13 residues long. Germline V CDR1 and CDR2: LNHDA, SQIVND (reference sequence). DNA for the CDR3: TGTGCCAGTAGTGAAGGGACAGGGGGCATCTACACCTTC. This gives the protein CASSEGTGGIYTF.

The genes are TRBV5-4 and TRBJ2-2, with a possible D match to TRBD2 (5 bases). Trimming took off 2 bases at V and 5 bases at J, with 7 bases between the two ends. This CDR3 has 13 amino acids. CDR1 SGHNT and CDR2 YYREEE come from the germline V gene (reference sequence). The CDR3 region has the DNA TGTGCCAGCAGCTTTAGCGCTACCGGGGAGCTGTTTTTT. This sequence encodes CASSFSATGELFF.

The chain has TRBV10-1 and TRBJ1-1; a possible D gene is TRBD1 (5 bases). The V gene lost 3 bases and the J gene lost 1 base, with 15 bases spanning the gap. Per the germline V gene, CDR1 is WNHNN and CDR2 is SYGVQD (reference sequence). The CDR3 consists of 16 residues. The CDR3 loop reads CASSDGGEGPNTEAFF. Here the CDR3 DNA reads TGCGCCAGCAGTGATGGGGGGGAAGGGCCGAACACTGAAGCTTTCTTT.

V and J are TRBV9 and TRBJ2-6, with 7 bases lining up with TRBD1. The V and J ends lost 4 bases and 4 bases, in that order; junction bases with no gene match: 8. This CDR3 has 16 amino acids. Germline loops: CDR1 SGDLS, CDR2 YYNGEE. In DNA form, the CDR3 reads TGTGCCAGCAGCAAAGAGGGGGCGGGCGGGGCCAACGTCCTGACTTTC. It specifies CASSKEGAGGANVLTF.

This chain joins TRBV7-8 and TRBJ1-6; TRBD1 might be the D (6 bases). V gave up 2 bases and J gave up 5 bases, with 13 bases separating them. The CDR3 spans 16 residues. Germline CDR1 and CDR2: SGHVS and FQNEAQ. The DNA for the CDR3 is TGTGCCAGCAGCTTATCGGCAGGGGTGAATAATTCACCCCTCCACTTT. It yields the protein CASSLSAGVNNSPLHF.